This T cell receptor (beta chain) was profiled in a study of T cell changes during pregnancy in multiple sclerosis. TCRdb keeps only in-frame clones here, not all; method: immunoSEQ multiplex PCR. The table records tens of thousands of clones, about 90% of them present only once. There are 12 residues in the CDR3. Trimming removed 7 bases from V and 2 bases from J; junction bases left unmatched: 2. Per the germline V gene, CDR1 is SQVTM and CDR2 is ANQGSEA. V gene TRBV29-1 combines with J gene TRBJ1-2; 9 nucleotides line up with TRBD1. The sequenced sample was peripheral blood, obtained before pregnancy. This clonotype was sampled from a female donor with multiple sclerosis, enrolled in a pregnancy study. CDR3: CSDGTGNYGYTF. The CDR3 region has the DNA TGCAGCGACGGGACAGGGAACTATGGCTACACCTTC.